Sequencing of this T cell receptor beta chain was carried out in a study of blood T cells in healthy people across ages. This clonotype was counted a few times. The second PCR ran about 7 to 12 cycles with a sample-barcoded 5' primer and J-beta primers. TCRdb ran MiXCR on the 5' RACE reads and lists one entry per CDR3 protein. The top ten hold 15% to 20% of the sample, which has about 780,000 distinct CDR3 sequences, around 45% seen once. This CDR3 has 13 amino acids. The germline gives CDR1 MGHDK, CDR2 SYGVNS. V lost 0 bases to trimming and J lost 3 bases, with 5 bases between them. This TCR was sampled from an elderly man in good health. Sequencing was carried out using blood. The chain has TRBV25-1 and TRBJ1-1; D ambiguous. The CDR3 DNA follows: TGTGCCAGCAGTGAATATGCGGACACTGAAGCTTTCTTT. It translates to CASSEYADTEAFF.